This TCR beta chain was sequenced for a study of shared clonotypes between healthy human individuals. Germline V gene lookup returns CDR1 SEHNR and CDR2 FQNEAQ (reference sequence). V lost 0 bases, J lost 9 bases, and 6 bases stayed unmatched. The CDR3 spans 16 residues. Terminally differentiated effector memory CD45RA+ cells were excluded from the naive CD8 cells, which were CD45RO-negative and positively selected for CCR7. Generated by immunoSEQ multiplex PCR, the TCRdb table keeps only in-frame clones and is missing some. The repertoire holds millions of clones, with approximately 94% as singletons.

The receptor comes from a man between 18 and 29 years old in good health. Sequenced: naive CD8+ T cells sorted from blood. The rearrangement links TRBV7-9 to TRBJ1-6; TRBD1 aligns across 9 bases. The chain's CDR3 is CASSLAGQGILSPLHF. The CDR3 DNA follows: TGTGCCAGCAGCTTAGCGGGACAGGGTATTCTTTCACCCCTCCACTTT.